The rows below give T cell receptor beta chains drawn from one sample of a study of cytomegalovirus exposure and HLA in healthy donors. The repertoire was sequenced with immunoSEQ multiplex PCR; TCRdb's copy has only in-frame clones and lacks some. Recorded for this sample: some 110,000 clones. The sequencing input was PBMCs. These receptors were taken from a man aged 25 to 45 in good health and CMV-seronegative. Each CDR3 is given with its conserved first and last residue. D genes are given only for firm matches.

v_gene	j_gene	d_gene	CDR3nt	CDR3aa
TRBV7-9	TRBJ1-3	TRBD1	TGTGCCAGCAGCCGAAAGGACAGGGGGTTAGACACCATATATTTT	CASSRKDRGLDTIYF
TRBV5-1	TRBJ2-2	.	TGCGCCAGCAGCTTTTCAGGGTACACCGGGGAGCTGTTTTTT	CASSFSGYTGELFF
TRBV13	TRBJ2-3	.	TGTGCCAGCAGCTTCTTGGCCGAGCGGACAGATACGCAGTATTTT	CASSFLAERTDTQYF
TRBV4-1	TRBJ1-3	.	TGCGCCAGCAGCCAACCCACAGGGACCGGAAACACCATATATTTT	CASSQPTGTGNTIYF
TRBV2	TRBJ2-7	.	TGTGCCAGCAGTCCCGGGACTGGTGGCTACGAGCAGTACTTC	CASSPGTGGYEQYF
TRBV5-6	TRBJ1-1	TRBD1	TGTGCCAGCAGCTTCTTCGACAGGGTTACTGAAGCTTTCTTT	CASSFFDRVTEAFF
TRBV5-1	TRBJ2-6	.	TGCGCCAGCAGCAGGGGTCTAATCTCTGGGGCCAACGTCCTGACTTTC	CASSRGLISGANVLTF
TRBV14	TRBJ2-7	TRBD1	TGTGCCAGCAGCGCCTCCGGGACAGGGGGCTACGAGCAGTACTTC	CASSASGTGGYEQYF
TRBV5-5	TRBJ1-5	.	TGTGCCAGCAGCTTTCTAGGGGGCAATCAGCCCCAGCATTTT	CASSFLGGNQPQHF
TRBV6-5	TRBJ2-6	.	TGTGCCAGCAGATCTAGGGGTTCTGGGGCCAACGTCCTGACTTTC	CASRSRGSGANVLTF
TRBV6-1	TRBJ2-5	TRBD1	TGTGCCAGCAGTCGAGACAGGGAAGAGACCCAGTACTTC	CASSRDREETQYF
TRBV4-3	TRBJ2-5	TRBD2	TGCGCCAGCAGCCCGACTAGCGGGGACGGGGAGACCCAGTACTTC	CASSPTSGDGETQYF
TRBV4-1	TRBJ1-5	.	TGCGCCAGCAGTCCAGGTCGGCAAAATCAGCCCCAGCATTTT	CASSPGRQNQPQHF
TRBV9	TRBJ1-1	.	TGTGCCAGCAGCCAGGGGAGATTGAACACTGAAGCTTTCTTT	CASSQGRLNTEAFF
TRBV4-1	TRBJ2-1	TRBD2	TGCGCCAGCAGCCAAGTCCTAGCGGGGGTGAAGGGGAATGAGCAGTTCTTC	CASSQVLAGVKGNEQFF
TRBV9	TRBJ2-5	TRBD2	TGTGCCAGCAGCCTATTAGCGGGGGCAGAGACCCAGTACTTC	CASSLLAGAETQYF
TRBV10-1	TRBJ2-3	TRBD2	TGCGCCAGCAGTGAGTGGCCCGCGGGGGACACAGATACGCAGTATTTT	CASSEWPAGDTDTQYF
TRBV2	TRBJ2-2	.	TGTGCCAGCAGCCGGACAGCCTACACCGGGGAGCTGTTTTTT	CASSRTAYTGELFF
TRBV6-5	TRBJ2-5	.	TGTGCCAGCAGTTCCAAACCCGATCCAACGGCGGCCCAGTACTTC	CASSSKPDPTAAQYF
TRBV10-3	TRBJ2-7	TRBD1	TGTGCCATCAGTGAGCGGGCAGGGGGCAACTCCTACGAGCAGTACTTC	CAISERAGGNSYEQYF
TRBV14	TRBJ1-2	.	TGTGCCAGCAGCCCTCGAACCAAACAGGGTACGGTGAGGGGCTACACCTTC	CASSPRTKQGTVRGYTF
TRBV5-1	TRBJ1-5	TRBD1	TGCGCCAGCAGCTTGGCCGGGACAGGGTATCAGCCCCAGCATTTT	CASSLAGTGYQPQHF
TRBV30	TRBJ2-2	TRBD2	TGTGCCTGGAGTCTAACTAGCGGGGGGCGATGGGGCACCGGGGAGCTGTTTTTT	CAWSLTSGGRWGTGELFF
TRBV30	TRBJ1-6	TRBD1	TGTGCCTGGGAGGACAGGCGGAATTCACCCCTCCACTTT	CAWEDRRNSPLHF
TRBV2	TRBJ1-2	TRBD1	TGTGCCAGCAGCGCCGGGACAGTCTATGGCTACACCTTC	CASSAGTVYGYTF
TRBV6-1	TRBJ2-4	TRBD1	TGTGCCAGCAGTAGGGACAGCCCAGGACGGTACTTC	CASSRDSPGRYF
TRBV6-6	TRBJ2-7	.	TGTGCCAGCAGTTACTCGGTCAGTTTCTCCTACGAGCAGTACTTC	CASSYSVSFSYEQYF
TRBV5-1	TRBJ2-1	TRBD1	TGCGCCAGCAGCAAAGACAGGGGGGCCAATGAGCAGTTCTTC	CASSKDRGANEQFF
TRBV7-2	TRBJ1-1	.	TGTGCCAGCAGCTTAGTTCTCGGGAACACTGAAGCTTTCTTT	CASSLVLGNTEAFF
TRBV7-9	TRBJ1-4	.	TGTGCCAGCAGCTTATACGAGGGGGGGGTGGAAAAACTGTTTTTT	CASSLYEGGVEKLFF
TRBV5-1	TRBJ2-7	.	TGCGCCAGCAGCTCCGGGACACCTCCCCGCGAGCAGTACTTC	CASSSGTPPREQYF
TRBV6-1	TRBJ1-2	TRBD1	TGTGCCAGCAGTCCCCGGACAGGGGCGGGTGGCTACACCTTC	CASSPRTGAGGYTF
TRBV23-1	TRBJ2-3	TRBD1	TGCGCCAGCAGTCACTCCCGGGACAGCAAAAGCACAGATACGCAGTATTTT	CASSHSRDSKSTDTQYF
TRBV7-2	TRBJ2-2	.	TGTGCCAGCAGCTTCTCCGCGAACACCGGGGAGCTGTTTTTT	CASSFSANTGELFF
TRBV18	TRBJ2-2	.	TGTGCCAGCTCACCAAATGCAGGTGGAACCGGGGAGCTGTTTTTT	CASSPNAGGTGELFF
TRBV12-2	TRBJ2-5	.	TGTGCAAGTCGCTTAGCGGAGGACGGGAAGGTAGAGACCCAGTACTTC	CASRLAEDGKVETQYF
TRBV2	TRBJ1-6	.	TGTGCCAGCAGTGTGGAGGGCAGATCACCCCTCCACTTT	CASSVEGRSPLHF
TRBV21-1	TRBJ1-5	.	TGTGCCAGCAGCAAATGCGGGGGGCTTCAGCCCCAGCATTTT	CASSKCGGLQPQHF
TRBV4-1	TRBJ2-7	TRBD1	TGCGCCAGCAGCCGGGACAGGGGAACCGAGCAGTACTTC	CASSRDRGTEQYF
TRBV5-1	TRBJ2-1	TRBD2	TGCGCCAGCAGCTTGGGCGGGGGGTACAATGAGCAGTTCTTC	CASSLGGGYNEQFF
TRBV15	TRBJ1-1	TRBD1	TGTGCCACCAGCTACTTAGGGGGCGTCACTGAAGCTTTCTTT	CATSYLGGVTEAFF
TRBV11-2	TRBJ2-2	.	TGTGCCAGCAGCTTAAGTAGCGGCACCGGGGAGCTGTTTTTT	CASSLSSGTGELFF
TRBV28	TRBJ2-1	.	TGTGCCAGCAGCCAAATTGAGGTTAATAATGAGCAGTTCTTC	CASSQIEVNNEQFF
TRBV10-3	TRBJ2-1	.	TGTGCCATCAAGTCGGTTGCGGATGAGCAGTTCTTC	CAIKSVADEQFF
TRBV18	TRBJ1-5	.	TGTGCCAGCTCACCGTCTCTGAATCAGCCCCAGCATTTT	CASSPSLNQPQHF
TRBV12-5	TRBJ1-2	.	TGTGCTAGCACAGGTATAGGGAACTATGGCTACACCTTC	CASTGIGNYGYTF
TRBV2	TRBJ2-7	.	TGTGCCAGCAGTGGGACAGAGAGCTCCTACGAGCAGTACTTC	CASSGTESSYEQYF
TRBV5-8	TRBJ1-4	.	TGTGCCAGCAGCCCTGAACTAGGAGATGAAAAACTGTTTTTT	CASSPELGDEKLFF
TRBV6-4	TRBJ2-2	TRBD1	TGTGCCAGCAGTGACTCAGGGGGCGACACCGGGGAGCTGTTTTTT	CASSDSGGDTGELFF
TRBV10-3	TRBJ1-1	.	TGTGCCATCAGTGGGTCTAAGCAGGGAAGACTGAACACTGAAGCTTTCTTT	CAISGSKQGRLNTEAFF
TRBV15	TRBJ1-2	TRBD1	TGTGCCACCAGCTTGGGACAGAATTATGGCTACACCTTC	CATSLGQNYGYTF
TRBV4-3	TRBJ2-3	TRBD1	TGCGCCAGCAGCCAAGATAGGGACAGATTCACAGATACGCAGTATTTT	CASSQDRDRFTDTQYF
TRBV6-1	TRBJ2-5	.	TGTGCCAGCAAAGTAGCGGAAGGGACCCAGTACTTC	CASKVAEGTQYF
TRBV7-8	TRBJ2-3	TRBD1	TGTGCCAGCAGCTTAGGAGGGGGGACAGGTCGGACAGATACGCAGTATTTT	CASSLGGGTGRTDTQYF
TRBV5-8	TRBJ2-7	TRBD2	TGTGCCAGCAGCCCGGGACTAGCGGGGGGACTCGCCCACGAGCAGTACTTC	CASSPGLAGGLAHEQYF
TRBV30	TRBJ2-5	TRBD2	TGTGCCTGGAGTGAAATAGCGGGGGGGCTTGTCCAAGAGACCCAGTACTTC	CAWSEIAGGLVQETQYF
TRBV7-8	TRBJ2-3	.	TGTGCCAGCAGCGGACTCCGGGGGAGCACAGATACGCAGTATTTT	CASSGLRGSTDTQYF
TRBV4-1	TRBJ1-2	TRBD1	TGCGCCAGCAGCCAAGAGGGGTGGACCTACCGGGACAGTGGAGCTAACTATGGCTACACCTTC	CASSQEGWTYRDSGANYGYTF
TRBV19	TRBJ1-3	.	TGTGCCAGTGCTACAGGGTCCGGAAACACCATATATTTT	CASATGSGNTIYF
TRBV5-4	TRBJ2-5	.	TGTGCCAGCAGCTTGCAGCGCTCCCAAGAGACCCAGTACTTC	CASSLQRSQETQYF